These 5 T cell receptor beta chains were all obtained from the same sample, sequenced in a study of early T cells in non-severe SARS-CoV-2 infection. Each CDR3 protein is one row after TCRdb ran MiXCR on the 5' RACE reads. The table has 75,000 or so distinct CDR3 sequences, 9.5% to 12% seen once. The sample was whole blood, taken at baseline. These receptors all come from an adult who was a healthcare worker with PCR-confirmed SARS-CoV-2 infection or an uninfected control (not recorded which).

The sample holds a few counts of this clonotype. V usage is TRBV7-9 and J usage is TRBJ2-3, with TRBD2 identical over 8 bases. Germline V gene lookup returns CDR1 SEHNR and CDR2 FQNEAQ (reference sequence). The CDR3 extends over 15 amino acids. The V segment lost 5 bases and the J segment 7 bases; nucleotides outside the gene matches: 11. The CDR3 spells CASSPERGWTYTQYF. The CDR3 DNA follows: TGTGCCAGCAGCCCCGAGCGGGGGTGGACGTATACGCAGTATTTT.

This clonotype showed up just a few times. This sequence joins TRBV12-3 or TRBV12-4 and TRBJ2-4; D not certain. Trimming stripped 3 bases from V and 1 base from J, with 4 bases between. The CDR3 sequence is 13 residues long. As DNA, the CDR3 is TGTGCCAGCAGTTTGGCGGCCAAAAACATTCAGTACTTC. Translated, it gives CASSLAAKNIQYF.

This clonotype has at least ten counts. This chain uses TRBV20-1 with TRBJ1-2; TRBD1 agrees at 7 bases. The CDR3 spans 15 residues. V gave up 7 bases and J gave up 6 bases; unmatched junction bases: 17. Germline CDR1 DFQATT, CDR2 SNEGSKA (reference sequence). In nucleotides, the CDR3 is TGCAGTGGTAAAACTACCGGGACAGAATCAGATGGCTACACCTTC. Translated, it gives CSGKTTGTESDGYTF.

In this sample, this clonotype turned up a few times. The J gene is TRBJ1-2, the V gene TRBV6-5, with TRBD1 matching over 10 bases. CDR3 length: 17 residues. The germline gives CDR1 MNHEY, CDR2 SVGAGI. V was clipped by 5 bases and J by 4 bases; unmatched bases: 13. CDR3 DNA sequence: TGTGCCAGCAGTGTTGCCCCGGGACAGGGGCAAGGCTATGGCTACACCTTC. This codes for CASSVAPGQGQGYGYTF.

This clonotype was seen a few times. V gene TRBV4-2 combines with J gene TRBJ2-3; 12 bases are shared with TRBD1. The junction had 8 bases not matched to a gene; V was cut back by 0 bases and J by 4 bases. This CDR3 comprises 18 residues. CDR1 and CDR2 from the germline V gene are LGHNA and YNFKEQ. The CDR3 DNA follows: TGTGCCAGCAGCCAAGACGCGTCGGGACAGGGGGCATCAGATACGCAGTATTTT. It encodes CASSQDASGQGASDTQYF.